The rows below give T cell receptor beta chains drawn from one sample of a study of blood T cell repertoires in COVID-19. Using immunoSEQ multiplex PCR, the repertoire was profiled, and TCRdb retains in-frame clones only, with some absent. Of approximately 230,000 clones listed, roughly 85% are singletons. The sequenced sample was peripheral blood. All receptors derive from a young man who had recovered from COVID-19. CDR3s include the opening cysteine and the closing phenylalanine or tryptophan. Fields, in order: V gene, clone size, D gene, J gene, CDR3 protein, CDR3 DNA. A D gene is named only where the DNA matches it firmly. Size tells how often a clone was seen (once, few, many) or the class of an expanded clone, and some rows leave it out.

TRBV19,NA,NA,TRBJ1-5,CASSIGSGGNQPQHF,TGTGCCAGTAGTATCGGCAGCGGAGGCAATCAGCCCCAGCATTTT
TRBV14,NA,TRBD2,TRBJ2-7,CASSHRLAGNYEQYF,TGTGCCAGCAGCCACAGACTAGCGGGGAACTACGAGCAGTACTTC
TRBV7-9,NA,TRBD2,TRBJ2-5,CASSPVAAGDQETQYF,TGTGCCAGCAGCCCCGTAGCGGCGGGGGACCAAGAGACCCAGTACTTC
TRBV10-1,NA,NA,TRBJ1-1,CASSEGGEAFF,TGCGCCAGCAGTGAAGGAGGGGAAGCTTTCTTT
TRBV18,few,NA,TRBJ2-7,CASSPPTLNPSREQYF,TGTGCCAGCTCCCCTCCCACTCTAAATCCATCTCGCGAGCAGTACTTC
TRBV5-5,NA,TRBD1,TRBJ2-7,CASGPTGLLYEQYF,TGTGCCAGCGGCCCGACAGGGTTGCTCTACGAGCAGTACTTC
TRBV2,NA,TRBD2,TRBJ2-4,CASSAASGGLAKNIQYF,TGTGCCAGCAGTGCAGCTAGCGGGGGGCTAGCCAAAAACATTCAGTACTTC
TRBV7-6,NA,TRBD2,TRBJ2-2,CASSSRLAGGPSTFTGELFF,TGTGCCAGCAGCTCCCGACTAGCGGGGGGGCCCTCCACCTTTACCGGGGAGCTGTTTTTT
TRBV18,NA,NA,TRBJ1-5,CASSPSSGQPQHF,TGTGCCAGCTCACCATCTAGCGGTCAGCCCCAGCATTTT
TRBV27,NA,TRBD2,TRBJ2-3,CASNAGTSGTDTQYF,TGTGCCAGCAATGCCGGGACTAGCGGCACAGATACGCAGTATTTT
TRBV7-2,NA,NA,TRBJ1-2,CASSSGVNYGYTF,TGTGCCAGCAGCTCAGGGGTTAACTATGGCTACACCTTC
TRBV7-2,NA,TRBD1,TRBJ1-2,CASSFAGTAIANYGYTF,TGTGCCAGCAGCTTTGCCGGGACAGCTATTGCTAACTATGGCTACACCTTC
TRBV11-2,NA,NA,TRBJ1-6,CASSLESAPLHF,TGTGCCAGCAGCTTAGAGTCAGCACCCCTCCACTTT
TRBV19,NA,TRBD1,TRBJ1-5,CASKTGVQPQHF,TGTGCCAGTAAAACAGGGGTACAGCCCCAGCATTTT
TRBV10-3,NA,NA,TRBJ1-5,CATTGQGQGNQPQHF,TGTGCCACCACCGGGCAAGGCCAGGGGAATCAGCCCCAGCATTTT
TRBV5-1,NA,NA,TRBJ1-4,CASSLGTLGANEKLFF,TGCGCCAGCAGCCTAGGAACCTTAGGGGCTAATGAAAAACTGTTTTTT
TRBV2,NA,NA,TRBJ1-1,CARDFDRWNTEAFF,TGTGCCAGAGACTTCGACAGGTGGAACACTGAAGCTTTCTTT
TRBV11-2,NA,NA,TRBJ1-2,CASSGTGFEGYTF,TGTGCCAGCAGCGGCACAGGTTTCGAGGGCTACACCTTC
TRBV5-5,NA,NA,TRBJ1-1,CASQGEGTEAFF,TGTGCCAGCCAAGGGGAGGGGACTGAAGCTTTCTTT
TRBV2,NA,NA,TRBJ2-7,CASDGDSYEQYF,TGTGCCAGTGACGGAGACTCCTACGAGCAGTACTTC
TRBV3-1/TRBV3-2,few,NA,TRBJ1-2,CASSPGRSYGYTF,TGTGCCAGCAGCCCCGGTAGGAGCTATGGCTACACCTTC
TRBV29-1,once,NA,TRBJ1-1,CSVEKRRTVDMNTEAFF,TGCAGCGTTGAAAAAAGGCGGACAGTCGACATGAACACTGAAGCTTTCTTT
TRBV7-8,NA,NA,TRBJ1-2,CASSLRQVYGYTF,TGTGCCAGCAGCTTAAGGCAGGTCTATGGCTACACCTTC
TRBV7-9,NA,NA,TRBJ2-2,CASSLGPTPFGELFF,TGTGCCAGCAGCTTAGGGCCAACCCCCTTCGGGGAGCTGTTTTTT
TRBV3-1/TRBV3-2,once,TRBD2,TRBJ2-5,CASSQDYGTSGVQETQYF,TGTGCCAGCAGCCAAGATTATGGGACTAGCGGGGTTCAAGAGACCCAGTACTTC
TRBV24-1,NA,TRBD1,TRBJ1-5,CATSRQGPSNQPQHF,TGTGCCACCAGTCGACAGGGACCTAGCAATCAGCCCCAGCATTTT
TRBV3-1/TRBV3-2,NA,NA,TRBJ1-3,CASSQDSGSGNTIYF,TGTGCCAGCAGCCAAGACTCGGGCTCTGGAAACACCATATATTTT
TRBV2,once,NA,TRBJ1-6,CASSEVWPRGDDSPLHF,TGTGCCAGCAGTGAAGTCTGGCCCAGGGGTGATGATTCACCCCTCCACTTT
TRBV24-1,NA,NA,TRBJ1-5,CATSDFQVGQRNQPQHF,TGTGCCACCAGTGATTTCCAAGTTGGACAGCGAAATCAGCCCCAGCATTTT
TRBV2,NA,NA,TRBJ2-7,CASSVGTGVAYEQYF,TGTGCCAGCAGTGTCGGAACGGGGGTTGCCTACGAGCAGTACTTC
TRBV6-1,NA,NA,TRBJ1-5,CASSVFAEPPNQPQHF,TGTGCCAGCAGTGTGTTCGCAGAACCCCCGAATCAGCCCCAGCATTTT
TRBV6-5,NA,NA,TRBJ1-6,CASNNGGGNSPLHF,TGTGCCAGCAACAACGGGGGTGGGAATTCACCCCTCCACTTT
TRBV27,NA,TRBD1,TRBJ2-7,CASSLQGAFYEQYF,TGTGCCAGCAGTTTGCAGGGGGCATTCTACGAGCAGTACTTC
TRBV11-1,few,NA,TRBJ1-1,CASSLRGQIQNTEAFF,TGTGCCAGCAGCTTAAGAGGACAAATCCAGAACACTGAAGCTTTCTTT
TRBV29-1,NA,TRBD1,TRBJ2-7,CSVEDPQGSYEQYF,TGCAGCGTTGAAGATCCACAGGGGTCCTACGAGCAGTACTTC
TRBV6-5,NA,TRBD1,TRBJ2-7,CASRRRDRGYYEQYF,TGTGCCAGCAGGCGCCGGGACAGGGGATACTACGAGCAGTACTTC
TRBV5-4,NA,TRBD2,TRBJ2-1,CASSLFVAGGLEQFF,TGTGCCAGCAGCTTATTTGTAGCGGGGGGACTAGAGCAGTTCTTC
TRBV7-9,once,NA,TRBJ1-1,CASSWGPTANTEAFF,TGTGCCAGCAGCTGGGGGCCGACGGCGAACACTGAAGCTTTCTTT
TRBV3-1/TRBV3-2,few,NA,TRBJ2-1,CASSQGGQTPYNEQFF,TGTGCCAGCAGCCAAGGAGGCCAAACCCCGTACAATGAGCAGTTCTTC
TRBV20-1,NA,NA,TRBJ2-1,CSASPHSRQFF,TGCAGTGCTAGCCCCCATAGTCGGCAGTTCTTC
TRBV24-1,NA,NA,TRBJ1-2,CATSRGNYGYTF,TGTGCCACCAGTAGGGGGAACTATGGCTACACCTTC
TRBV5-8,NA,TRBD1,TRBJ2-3,CASSQTGTGSTDTQYF,TGTGCCAGCAGCCAAACCGGGACAGGGAGCACAGATACGCAGTATTTT
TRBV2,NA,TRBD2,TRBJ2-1,CASSEGTSGYNEQFF,TGTGCCAGCAGTGAAGGGACTAGCGGTTACAATGAGCAGTTCTTC
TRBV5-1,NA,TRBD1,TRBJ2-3,CASSLAGTGGTDTQYF,TGCGCCAGCAGCTTGGCCGGGACAGGGGGCACAGATACGCAGTATTTT
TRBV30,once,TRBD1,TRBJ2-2,CAWSRDRGNTGELFF,TGTGCCTGGTCGCGGGACAGGGGTAACACCGGGGAGCTGTTTTTT